Listed below are T cell receptor beta chains from one sample, sequenced in a study of blood T cells in healthy people across ages. TCRdb analysed the 5' RACE reads with MiXCR anew, one entry per CDR3 protein. The sample yields about 800,000 distinct CDR3 sequences, approximately 25% seen once. The same sample was also used in a study of T cells of mothers and their children.

Material: blood. The receptors originated from a boy aged 5-17 years in good health. CDR3s include the opening cysteine and the closing phenylalanine or tryptophan. A D gene is named only where the DNA matches it firmly. Clone size appears in some rows only: once, few, many, or a class for an expanded clone.

v_call	clone_size	j_call	d_call	cdr3_nt	cdr3_aa
TRBV6-6	.	TRBJ2-5	.	TGTGCCAGCAGTTATTCAAAGGGGGGGGTCTGGGAGACCCAGTACTTC	CASSYSKGGVWETQYF
TRBV3-1	once	TRBJ2-1	TRBD2	TGTGCCAGCAGCCAAGGCCTCGGGGGGTCCTACAATGAGCAGTTCTTC	CASSQGLGGSYNEQFF
TRBV29-1	few	TRBJ2-7	.	TGCAGCGTTGAAATCCAGGGATCTAAGCAGTACTTC	CSVEIQGSKQYF
TRBV29-1	.	TRBJ2-5	.	TGCAGCGTCGGGGGCTCCCAAGAGACCCAGTACTTC	CSVGGSQETQYF
TRBV24-1	many	TRBJ2-3	TRBD1	TGTGCCACCAGTGAGACCGGGACAGGGTGGGATACGCAGTATTTT	CATSETGTGWDTQYF
TRBV29-1	once	TRBJ2-7	.	TGCAGCGCCGCGTTACAGGTGGCCGTGTACGAGCAGTACTTC	CSAALQVAVYEQYF
TRBV9	once	TRBJ2-1	TRBD2	TGTGCCAGCAGCGTAGCTTCAGGGGCCGGGGGGGCTTACAATGAGCAGTTCTTC	CASSVASGAGGAYNEQFF
TRBV20-1	.	TRBJ2-1	TRBD2	TGCAGTGCCCTTAGCGGGAGGGCTGTCTATGAGCAGCTCTTC	CSALSGRAVYEQLF
TRBV25-1	.	TRBJ2-1	TRBD2	TGTGCCAGCAGTGAACCTAGCGGGGGGCACTCGAATGAGCAGTTCTTC	CASSEPSGGHSNEQFF
TRBV9	.	TRBJ2-3	.	TGTGCCAGCAGCGTATTAGCGGCAGCGCCTTCAGATACGCAGTATTTT	CASSVLAAAPSDTQYF
TRBV29-1	.	TRBJ2-4	TRBD2	TGCAGCGTTTTAGCGGGAGGAGCTAAAAACATTCAGTACTTC	CSVLAGGAKNIQYF
TRBV7-2	few	TRBJ2-7	.	TGTGCCAGCAGCTTGGGGGGTTCGGGAACCTACGAGCAGTACTTC	CASSLGGSGTYEQYF
TRBV29-1	few	TRBJ2-5	.	TGCAGCGTCCTTCGATGGGAGACCCAGTACTTC	CSVLRWETQYF
TRBV18	.	TRBJ2-7	TRBD2	TGTGCCAGCTCACCCCAAGCGGGAGCCTACGAGCAGTACTTC	CASSPQAGAYEQYF
TRBV28	.	TRBJ2-6	.	TGTGCCAGCACGGACGGAAGGGGGTTCACTGGGGCCAACGTCCTGACTTTC	CASTDGRGFTGANVLTF
TRBV18	.	TRBJ2-7	.	TGTGCCAGCTCACCACGGGACGGAGAGCAGTACTTC	CASSPRDGEQYF
TRBV5-1	.	TRBJ2-5	TRBD1	TGCGCCAGCAGCCAGGGACAGGGGCTTGAGGAGACCCAGTACTTC	CASSQGQGLEETQYF
TRBV9	few	TRBJ2-1	TRBD2	TGTGCCAGCAGCGTAGGTGGAGCGGGGGGGCAAAATGAGCAGTTCTTC	CASSVGGAGGQNEQFF
TRBV3-1	.	TRBJ2-5	.	TGTGCCAGCAGCCAAGGGGTGGAGGAGACCCAGTACTTC	CASSQGVEETQYF
TRBV7-2	.	TRBJ2-1	TRBD2	TGTGCCAGTACAACTCAGCGGGAGGTCTACAGTGAGCAGTTCTTC	CASTTQREVYSEQFF
TRBV20-1	.	TRBJ1-2	TRBD1	TGCAGTGCTAGAGCCGGACAGGGTGGATATGGCTACACCTTC	CSARAGQGGYGYTF
TRBV28	once	TRBJ1-2	.	TGTGCCAGCAGTCTCGACAGCTTGGGGAACTATGGCCACACCTTC	CASSLDSLGNYGHTF
TRBV27	.	TRBJ1-2	TRBD1	TGTGCCAGCAGAAACGGCGCAGGGGGCCGGCGTGGCTACACCTTC	CASRNGAGGRRGYTF
TRBV4-1	few	TRBJ2-7	TRBD2	TGCGCCAGCAGCCAACTTAGCGGGGGAACCTACGAGCAGTACTTC	CASSQLSGGTYEQYF
TRBV12-3/TRBV12-4	.	TRBJ2-3	TRBD1	TGTGCCAGCAGTTTCTGGACAGGGGAGGCAGATACGCAGTATTTT	CASSFWTGEADTQYF
TRBV5-5	.	TRBJ1-1	.	TGTGCCAGCAGCTTGTTGGGGGGGACACCAAAGATGAACACTGAAGCTTTCTTT	CASSLLGGTPKMNTEAFF
TRBV6-2/TRBV6-3	.	TRBJ2-5	.	TGTGCCAGCAGTTACTCGTCCGGGCAGCTGAAGACCCAGTACTTC	CASSYSSGQLKTQYF
TRBV20-1	few	TRBJ1-1	TRBD1	TGCAGTGCTAGGAGGGACAGGGTGAACACTGAAGCTTTCTTT	CSARRDRVNTEAFF
TRBV7-3	few	TRBJ1-1	TRBD1	TGTGCCAGCAGCTCAGGGGGCTTCCCTGAAGCTTTCTTT	CASSSGGFPEAFF
TRBV29-1	few	TRBJ1-2	TRBD1	TGCAGCGTTGAAGGGACAGGGGGCAGCTATGGCTACACCTTC	CSVEGTGGSYGYTF
TRBV12-3/TRBV12-4	few	TRBJ1-2	.	TGTGCCAGCAAGGGGGGCGATGACTATGGCTACACCTTC	CASKGGDDYGYTF
TRBV7-6	.	TRBJ2-6	.	TGTGCCGCTGGTGCCAACGTCCTGACTTTC	CAAGANVLTF
TRBV20-1	.	TRBJ1-1	.	TGCAGTGCTAGAGAGGGTTCGACAGGAATCACTGAAGCTTTCTTT	CSAREGSTGITEAFF
TRBV7-2	.	TRBJ1-2	.	TGTGCCAGCAGCACCCAACGGGGTACTAACTATGGCTACACCTTC	CASSTQRGTNYGYTF
TRBV6-6	.	TRBJ2-7	.	TGTGCCAGCAGTTACGGGACAAGTCCCTACGAGCAGTACTTC	CASSYGTSPYEQYF